This T cell receptor beta chain was recorded in a study of cytomegalovirus exposure and HLA in healthy donors. Overall study: A subsequent analysis reported that the 95 to 150 validation repertoires were produced on the same platform that had also been used for the approximately 710 first-cohort repertoires.

Remarks on this clone: Its matching antigen is unknown. One end of the junction varies from germline; a read error may be responsible.

Points from the study as a whole: Under in vitro conditions, a few CMV-associated chains were confirmed as specific for CMV antigens.

Assay used: immunoSEQ multiplex PCR; TCRdb lists only in-frame clones, some missing. The sample has under 200,000 clones, approximately 89% seen once. The sequenced sample consisted of PBMCs. The clonotype comes from a woman between 18 and 29 years old in good health and CMV-seropositive.

The CDR3 nucleotides are TGTGCTAGCAGCCCGACTTGGAGCGGGGAGACCCAGTACTTC. It encodes CASSPTWSGETQYF. The chain employs TRBV7-7 and TRBJ2-5; D perhaps matches TRBD2 (6 bases). The CDR3 sequence is 14 residues long. The germline CDR1 and CDR2 sequences are SSHAT and FNYEAQ (reference sequence).